This entry is about one T cell receptor (beta chain). This entry belongs to a study of blood T cell repertoires in COVID-19. CDR1 is MDHEN and CDR2 is SYDVKM in the germline V gene. This CDR3 is built from 11 residues. Trimming pared 3 bases from V and 4 bases from J, leaving 4 bases between. TCRdb's table, derived via immunoSEQ multiplex PCR, lists solely in-frame clones and lacks some. Of 100,000 to 150,000 clones detected, around 88% appear once; the ten largest clones hold roughly 18%. The V call is TRBV28, the J call TRBJ2-7; no clear D gene. Sequenced: peripheral blood. This sequence was found in a man between 45 and 60 years old with active or convalescent COVID-19. DNA for the CDR3: TGTGCCAGCAGTTTGAGGTACGAGCAGTACTTC. Translating it yields CASSLRYEQYF.